This T cell receptor (beta chain) was documented in a study of PD-1 blockade in mismatch repair-deficient tumors. Study-level results: Rapid post-treatment expansion, then contraction, generally preceding radiologic response, marked tumor-resident clones.

Worth noting for this clone: The antigen is unknown.

TCR sequencing covered three patients who responded to pembrolizumab. The germline V gene encodes CDR1 SGHAT and CDR2 FQNNGV. After removal of 4 bases from V and 10 bases from J, the junction contained 0 bases not matched to a gene. This CDR3 contains 11 residues. The table came from immunoSEQ multiplex PCR; TCRdb's copy has only in-frame clones and leaves some out. The sample lists 100,000 or so clones; about four fifths were seen once. This specimen was peripheral blood, taken approximately 35 weeks after starting pembrolizumab. This sequence joins TRBV11-2 and TRBJ2-1; TRBD1 matches at 8 bases. The source of this sequence is an adult with mismatch repair-deficient cancer. The chain's CDR3 is CASSSGGEQFF. The CDR3 nucleotides are TGTGCCAGCAGCTCAGGGGGCGAGCAGTTCTTC.